The text below deals with one TCR beta chain. Per the germline V gene, CDR1 is SGHTA and CDR2 is FQGNSA. The V end was cut by 3 bases, the J end by 1 base, with 7 bases between. The CDR3 runs to 15 residues. Under the authors' procedure: For nucleated cells, counts were estimated from reference gene primer amplification. This table comes from immunoSEQ multiplex PCR, and its TCRdb copy is limited to in-frame clones, with some not included. V and J calls and clone size are given by that table; D and trimming were obtained from the DNA. The data show roughly 66,000 clones, 91% seen once. This sample stems from a study of blood T cell repertoires in COVID-19. Study-wide background: Acute-phase and convalescent COVID-19 samples originated in the United States, Italy and Spain.

The clonotype originates from a human donor in a cohort sampled during active COVID-19. The specimen sequenced was peripheral blood. The chain joins TRBV7-2 to TRBJ2-6; D is unresolved. The CDR3 DNA is TGTGCCAGCAGCTTTCCCGGGTCTGGGGCCAACGTCCTGACTTTC. It encodes CASSFPGSGANVLTF.